Below are 8 T cell receptor beta chains sequenced from a single sample in a study of T cells expressing NK-cell markers. TCRdb reanalyzed the 5' RACE reads and collapses them to one entry per CDR3 protein, without DNA. Its listing shows roughly 180,000 distinct CDR3 sequences. Sequenced material: blood T cells: a sorted CD56 or NKG2C T cell subset, CD4+ or CD8+ T cells, or bulk PBMC T cells (not recorded which). The receptors derive from a woman between 18 and 70 years old in good health.

The chain uses TRBV5-1 and TRBJ2-1; TCRdb reports TRBD2, a call that lacks DNA to check it against. This CDR3 contains 16 residues. From germline, CDR1 is SGHRS and CDR2 YFSETQ. The CDR3 loop is CASSSRTSGGGNEQFF.

This chain connects TRBV6-5 to TRBJ2-3; lacking DNA, the TRBD2 call made by TCRdb goes unchecked. From germline, CDR1 is MNHEY and CDR2 SVGAGI. The CDR3 runs 15 residues. The CDR3 loop is CASSYTGLAGNTQYF.

V gene TRBV29-1 combines with J gene TRBJ1-4; TCRdb reports TRBD1, a call that lacks DNA to check it against. Germline lookup yields CDR1 SQVTM and CDR2 ANQGSEA. The CDR3 loop spans 14 amino acids. The chain's CDR3 is CSASGPATNEKLFF.

This chain uses TRBV20-1 with TRBJ2-1; TCRdb names TRBD2, which stays unverified in the absence of DNA. The CDR3 is 16 residues long. Germline V gene data show CDR1 as DFQATT and CDR2 as SNEGSKA (reference sequence). CDR3 amino acids: CSARGTSGGAYNEQFF.

The CDR3 loop reads CASSEGTPLREQYF. The genes are TRBV5-5 and TRBJ2-7; with no DNA, the TCRdb D assignment of TRBD1 cannot be verified. Germline V gene sequence: CDR1 SGHKS, CDR2 YYEKEE (reference sequence). This CDR3 contains 14 residues. The variable domain in full, completed from reference TRBV5-5 and TRBJ2-7, reads DAGVTQSPTHLIKTRGQQVTLRCSPISGHKSVSWYQQVLGQGPQFIFQYYEKEERGRGNFPDRFSARQFPNYSSELNVNALLLGDSALYLCASSEGTPLREQYFGPGTRLTVT.

The chain carries TRBV5-4 and TRBJ1-1; TCRdb picks TRBD1, but there is no DNA to check that call. The CDR3 runs to 15 residues. Germline lookup yields CDR1 SGHNT and CDR2 YYREEE (reference sequence). The CDR3 region is CASSPGQGRGTEAFF.

The V gene is TRBV20-1, the J gene TRBJ2-1. From germline, CDR1 is DFQATT and CDR2 SNEGSKA (reference sequence). The length of the CDR3 is 13 residues. CDR3 residues: CSAREPVYNEQFF.

The rearrangement uses TRBV20-1 and TRBJ2-2; TCRdb reports TRBD1, a call that lacks DNA to check it against. From germline, CDR1 is DFQATT and CDR2 SNEGSKA (reference sequence). The CDR3 covers 14 residues. CDR3 residues: CSARDFSGTQMLFF.